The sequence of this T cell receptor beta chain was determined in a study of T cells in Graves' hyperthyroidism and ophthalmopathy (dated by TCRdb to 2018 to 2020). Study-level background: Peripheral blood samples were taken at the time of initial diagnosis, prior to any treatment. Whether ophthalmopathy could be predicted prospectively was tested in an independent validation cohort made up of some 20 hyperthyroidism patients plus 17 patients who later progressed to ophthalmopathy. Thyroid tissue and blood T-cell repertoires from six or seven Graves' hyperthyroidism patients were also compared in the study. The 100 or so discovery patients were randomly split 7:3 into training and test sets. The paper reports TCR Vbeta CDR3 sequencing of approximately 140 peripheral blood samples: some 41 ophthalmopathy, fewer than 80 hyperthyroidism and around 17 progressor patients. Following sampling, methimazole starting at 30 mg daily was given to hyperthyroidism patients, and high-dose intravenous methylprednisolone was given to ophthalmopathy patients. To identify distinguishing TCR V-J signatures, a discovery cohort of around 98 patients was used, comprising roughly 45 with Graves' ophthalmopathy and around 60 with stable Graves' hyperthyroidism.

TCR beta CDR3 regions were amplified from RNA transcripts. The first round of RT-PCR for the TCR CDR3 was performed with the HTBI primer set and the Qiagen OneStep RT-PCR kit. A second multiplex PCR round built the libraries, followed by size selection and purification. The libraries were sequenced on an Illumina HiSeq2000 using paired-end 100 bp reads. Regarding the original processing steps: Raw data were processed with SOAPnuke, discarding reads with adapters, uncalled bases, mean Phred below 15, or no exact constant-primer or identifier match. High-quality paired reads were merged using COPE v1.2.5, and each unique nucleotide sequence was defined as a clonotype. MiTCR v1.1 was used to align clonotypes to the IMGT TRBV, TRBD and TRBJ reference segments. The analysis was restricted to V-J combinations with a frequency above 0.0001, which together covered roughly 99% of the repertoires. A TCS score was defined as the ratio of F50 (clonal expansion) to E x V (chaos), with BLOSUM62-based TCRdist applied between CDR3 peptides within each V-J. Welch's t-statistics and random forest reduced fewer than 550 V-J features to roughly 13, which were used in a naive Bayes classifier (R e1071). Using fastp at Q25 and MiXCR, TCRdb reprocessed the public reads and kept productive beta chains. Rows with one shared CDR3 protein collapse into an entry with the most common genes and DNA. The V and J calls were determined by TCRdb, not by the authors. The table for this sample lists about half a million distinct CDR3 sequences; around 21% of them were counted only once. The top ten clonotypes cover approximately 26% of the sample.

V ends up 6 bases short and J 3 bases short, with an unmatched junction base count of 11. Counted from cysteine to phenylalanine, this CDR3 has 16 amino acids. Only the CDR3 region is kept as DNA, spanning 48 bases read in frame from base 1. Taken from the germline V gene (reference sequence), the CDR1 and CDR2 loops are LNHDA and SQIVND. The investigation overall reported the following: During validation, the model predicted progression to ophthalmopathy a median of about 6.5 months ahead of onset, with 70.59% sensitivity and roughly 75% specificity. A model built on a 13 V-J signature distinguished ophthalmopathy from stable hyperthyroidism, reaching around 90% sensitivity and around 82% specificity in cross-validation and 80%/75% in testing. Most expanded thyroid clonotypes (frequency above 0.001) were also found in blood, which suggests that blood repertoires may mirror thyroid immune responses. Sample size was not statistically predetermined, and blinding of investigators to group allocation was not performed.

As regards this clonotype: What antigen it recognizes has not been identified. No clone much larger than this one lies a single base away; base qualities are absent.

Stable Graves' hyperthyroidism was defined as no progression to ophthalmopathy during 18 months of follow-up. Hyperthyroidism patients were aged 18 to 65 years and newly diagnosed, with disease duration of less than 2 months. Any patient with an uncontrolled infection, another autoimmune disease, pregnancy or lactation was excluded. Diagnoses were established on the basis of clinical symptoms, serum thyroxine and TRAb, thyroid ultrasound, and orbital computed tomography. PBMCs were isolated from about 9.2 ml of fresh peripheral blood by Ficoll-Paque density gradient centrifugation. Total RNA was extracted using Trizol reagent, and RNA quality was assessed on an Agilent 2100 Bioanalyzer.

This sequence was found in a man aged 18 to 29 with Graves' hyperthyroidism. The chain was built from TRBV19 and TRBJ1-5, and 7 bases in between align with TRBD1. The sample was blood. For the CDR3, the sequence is CASSQLPGQSNQPQHF. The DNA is TGTGCCAGTAGCCAACTACCGGGACAGTCCAATCAGCCCCAGCATTTT.